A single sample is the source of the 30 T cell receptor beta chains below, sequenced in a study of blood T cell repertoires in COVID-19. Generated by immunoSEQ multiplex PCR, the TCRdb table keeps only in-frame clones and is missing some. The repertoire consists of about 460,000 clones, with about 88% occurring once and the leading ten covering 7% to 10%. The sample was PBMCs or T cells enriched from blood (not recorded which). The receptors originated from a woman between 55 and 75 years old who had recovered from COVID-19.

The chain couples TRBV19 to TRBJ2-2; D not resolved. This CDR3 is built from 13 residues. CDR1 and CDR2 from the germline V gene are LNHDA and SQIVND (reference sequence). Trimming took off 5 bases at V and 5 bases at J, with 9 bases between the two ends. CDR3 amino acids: CASSFTPTGELFF. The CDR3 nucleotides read TGTGCCAGTAGTTTTACACCGACCGGGGAGCTGTTTTTT. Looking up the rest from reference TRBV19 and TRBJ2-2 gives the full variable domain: DGGITQSPKYLFRKEGQNVTLSCEQNLNHDAMYWYRQDPGQGLRLIYYSQIVNDFQKGDIAEGYSVSREKKESFPLTVTSAQKNPTAFYLCASSFTPTGELFFGEGSRLTVL.

CDR3 in DNA: TGTGCCAGCAGCCCCGGACAGGGCGGCAATCAGCCCCAGCATTTT. Translating gives CASSPGQGGNQPQHF. The chain uses TRBV27 and TRBJ1-5; 8 nucleotides agree with TRBD1. Germline V CDR1 and CDR2: MNHEY, SMNVEV (reference sequence). The V gene end was trimmed by 6 bases and the J gene end by 2 bases; junction bases not matched to a gene: 6. There are 15 residues in the CDR3.

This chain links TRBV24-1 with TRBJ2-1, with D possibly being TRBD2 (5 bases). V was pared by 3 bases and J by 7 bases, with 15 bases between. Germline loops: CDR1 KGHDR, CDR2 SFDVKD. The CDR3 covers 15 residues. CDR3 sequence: CATSDAGLAGNEQFF. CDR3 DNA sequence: TGTGCCACCAGTGATGCGGGTCTAGCTGGGAATGAGCAGTTCTTC.

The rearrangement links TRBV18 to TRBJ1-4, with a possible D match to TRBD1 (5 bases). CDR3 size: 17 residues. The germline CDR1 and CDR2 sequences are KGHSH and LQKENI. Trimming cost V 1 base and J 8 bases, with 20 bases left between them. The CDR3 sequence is CASSPLPSGVTAEKLFF. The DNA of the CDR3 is TGTGCCAGCTCACCACTACCTTCGGGCGTGACAGCCGAAAAACTGTTTTTT.

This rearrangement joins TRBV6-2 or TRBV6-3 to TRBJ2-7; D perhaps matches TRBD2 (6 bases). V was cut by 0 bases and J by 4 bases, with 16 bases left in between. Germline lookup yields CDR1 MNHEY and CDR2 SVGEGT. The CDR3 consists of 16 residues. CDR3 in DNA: TGTGCCAGCAGTTACTCCTCCGGGGGTGCAGTATACGAGCAGTACTTC. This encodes CASSYSSGGAVYEQYF.

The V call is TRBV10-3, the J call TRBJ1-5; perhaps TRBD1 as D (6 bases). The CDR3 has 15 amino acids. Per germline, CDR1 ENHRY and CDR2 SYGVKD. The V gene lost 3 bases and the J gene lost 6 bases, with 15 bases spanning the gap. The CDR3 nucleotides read TGTGCCATCAGTGACCAACAGGGAGGGAGTCAGCCCCAGCATTTT. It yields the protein CAISDQQGGSQPQHF.

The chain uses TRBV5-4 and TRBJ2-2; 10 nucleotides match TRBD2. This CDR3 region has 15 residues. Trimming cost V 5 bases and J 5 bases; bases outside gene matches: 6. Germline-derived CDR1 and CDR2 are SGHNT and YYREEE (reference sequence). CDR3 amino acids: CASRRAGGKTGELFF. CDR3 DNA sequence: TGTGCCAGCAGGCGAGCGGGGGGGAAGACCGGGGAGCTGTTTTTT.

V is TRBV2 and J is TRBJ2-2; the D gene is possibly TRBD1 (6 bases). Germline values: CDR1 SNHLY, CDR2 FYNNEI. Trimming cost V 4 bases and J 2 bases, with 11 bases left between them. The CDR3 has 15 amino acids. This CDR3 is CASSADRLNTGELFF. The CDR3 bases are TGTGCCAGCAGTGCGGACAGACTTAACACCGGGGAGCTGTTTTTT.

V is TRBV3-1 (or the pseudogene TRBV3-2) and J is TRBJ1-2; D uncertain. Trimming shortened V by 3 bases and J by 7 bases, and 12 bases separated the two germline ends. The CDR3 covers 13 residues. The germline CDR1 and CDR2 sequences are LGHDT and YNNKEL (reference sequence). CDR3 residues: CASSQSYEGGYTF. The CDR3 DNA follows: TGTGCCAGCAGCCAGTCCTATGAGGGTGGCTACACCTTC.

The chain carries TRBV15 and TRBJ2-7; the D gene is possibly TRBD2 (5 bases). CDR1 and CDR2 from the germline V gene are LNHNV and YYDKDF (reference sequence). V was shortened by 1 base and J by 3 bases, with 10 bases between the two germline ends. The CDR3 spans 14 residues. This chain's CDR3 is CATSRGTGDYEQYF. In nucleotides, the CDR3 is TGTGCCACCAGCAGAGGAACCGGGGACTACGAGCAGTACTTC.

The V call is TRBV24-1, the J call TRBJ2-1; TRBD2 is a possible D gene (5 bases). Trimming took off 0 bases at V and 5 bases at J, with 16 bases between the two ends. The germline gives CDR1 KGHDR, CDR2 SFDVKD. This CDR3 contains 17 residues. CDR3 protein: CATSDLPFSGKNNEQFF. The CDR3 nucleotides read TGTGCCACCAGTGATTTGCCTTTCAGCGGAAAGAACAATGAGCAGTTCTTC.

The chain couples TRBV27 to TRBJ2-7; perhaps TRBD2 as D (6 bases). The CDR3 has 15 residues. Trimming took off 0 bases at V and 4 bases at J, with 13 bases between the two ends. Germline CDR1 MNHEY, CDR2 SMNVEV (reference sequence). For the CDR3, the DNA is TGTGCCAGCAGTTTATCGATAGGTGCGGGGTACGAGCAGTACTTC. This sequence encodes CASSLSIGAGYEQYF.

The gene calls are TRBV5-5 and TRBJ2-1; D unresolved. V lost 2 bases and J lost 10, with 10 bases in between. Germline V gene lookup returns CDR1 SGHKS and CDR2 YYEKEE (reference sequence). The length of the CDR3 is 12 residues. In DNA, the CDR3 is TGTGCCAGCAGCTTCGACACTCGCGAGCAGTTCTTC. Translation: CASSFDTREQFF. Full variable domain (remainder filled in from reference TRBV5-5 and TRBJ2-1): DAGVTQSPTHLIKTRGQQVTLRCSPISGHKSVSWYQQVLGQGPQFIFQYYEKEERGRGNFPDRFSARQFPNYSSELNVNALLLGDSALYLCASSFDTREQFFGPGTRLTVL.

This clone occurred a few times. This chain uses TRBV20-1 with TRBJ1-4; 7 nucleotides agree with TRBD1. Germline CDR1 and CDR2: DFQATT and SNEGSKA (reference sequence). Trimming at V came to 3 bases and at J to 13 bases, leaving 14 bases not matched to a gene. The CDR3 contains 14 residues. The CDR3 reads CSASNRQGNDALFF. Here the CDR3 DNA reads TGCAGTGCTAGTAACCGACAGGGTAATGATGCACTGTTTTTT.

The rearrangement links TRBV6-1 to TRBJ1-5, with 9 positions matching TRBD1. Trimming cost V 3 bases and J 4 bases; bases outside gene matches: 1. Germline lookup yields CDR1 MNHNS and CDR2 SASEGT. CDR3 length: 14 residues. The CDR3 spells CASSDGTGNQPQHF. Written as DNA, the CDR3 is TGTGCCAGCAGTGACGGGACAGGGAATCAGCCCCAGCATTTT.

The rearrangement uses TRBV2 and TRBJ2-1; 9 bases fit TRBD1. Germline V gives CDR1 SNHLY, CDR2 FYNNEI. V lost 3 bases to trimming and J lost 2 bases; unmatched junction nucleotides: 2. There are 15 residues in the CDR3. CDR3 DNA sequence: TGTGCCAGCAGTGAGGGGACAGGGCCCTACAATGAGCAGTTCTTC. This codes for CASSEGTGPYNEQFF.

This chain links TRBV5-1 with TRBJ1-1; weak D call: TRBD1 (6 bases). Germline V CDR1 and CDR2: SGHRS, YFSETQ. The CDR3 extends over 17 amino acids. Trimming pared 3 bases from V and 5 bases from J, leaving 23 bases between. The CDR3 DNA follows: TGCGCCAGCAGCTCCCCAACCACGCGGGGGCGTAGGACTGAAGCTTTCTTT. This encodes CASSSPTTRGRRTEAFF. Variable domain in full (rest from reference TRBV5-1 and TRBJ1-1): KAGVTQTPRYLIKTRGQQVTLSCSPISGHRSVSWYQQTPGQGLQFLFEYFSETQRNKGNFPGRFSGRQFSNSRSEMNVSTLELGDSALYLCASSSPTTRGRRTEAFFGQGTRLTVV.

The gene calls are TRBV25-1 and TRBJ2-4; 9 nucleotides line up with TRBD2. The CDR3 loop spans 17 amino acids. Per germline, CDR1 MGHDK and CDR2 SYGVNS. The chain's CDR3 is CTQCLSGSGGSKNIQYF. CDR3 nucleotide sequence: TGTACACAATGTTTGTCGGGAAGCGGGGGGTCCAAAAACATTCAGTACTTC.

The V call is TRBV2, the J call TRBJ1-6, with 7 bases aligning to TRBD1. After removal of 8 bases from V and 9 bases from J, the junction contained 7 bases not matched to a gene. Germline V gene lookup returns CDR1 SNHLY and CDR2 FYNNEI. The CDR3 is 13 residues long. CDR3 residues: CASVQGQLSPLHF. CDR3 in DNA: TGTGCCAGCGTACAGGGACAGCTTTCACCCCTCCACTTT.

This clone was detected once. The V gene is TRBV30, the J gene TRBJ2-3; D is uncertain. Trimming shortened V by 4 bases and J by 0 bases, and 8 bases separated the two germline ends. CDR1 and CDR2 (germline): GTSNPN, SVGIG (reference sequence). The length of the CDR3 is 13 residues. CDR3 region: CAWTERSTDTQYF. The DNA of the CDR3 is TGTGCCTGGACAGAAAGAAGCACAGATACGCAGTATTTT.

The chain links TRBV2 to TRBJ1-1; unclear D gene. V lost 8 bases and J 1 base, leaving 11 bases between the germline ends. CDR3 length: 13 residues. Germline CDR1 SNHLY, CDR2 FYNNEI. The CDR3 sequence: CASGLTPNTEAFF. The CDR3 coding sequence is TGTGCCAGCGGCTTGACACCGAACACTGAAGCTTTCTTT.

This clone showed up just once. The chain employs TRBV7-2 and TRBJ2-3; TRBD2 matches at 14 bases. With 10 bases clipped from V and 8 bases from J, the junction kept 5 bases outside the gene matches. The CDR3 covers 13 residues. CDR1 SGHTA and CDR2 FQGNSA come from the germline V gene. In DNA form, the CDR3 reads TGTGCCAACGGACTAGCGGGGGGTGGTACGCAGTATTTT. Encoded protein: CANGLAGGGTQYF.

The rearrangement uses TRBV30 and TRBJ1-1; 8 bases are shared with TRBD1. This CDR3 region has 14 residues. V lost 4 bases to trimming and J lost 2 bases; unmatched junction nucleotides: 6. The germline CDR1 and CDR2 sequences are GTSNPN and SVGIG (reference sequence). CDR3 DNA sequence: TGTGCCTGGACCTCGACAGGGGCCAACACTGAAGCTTTCTTT. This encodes CAWTSTGANTEAFF.

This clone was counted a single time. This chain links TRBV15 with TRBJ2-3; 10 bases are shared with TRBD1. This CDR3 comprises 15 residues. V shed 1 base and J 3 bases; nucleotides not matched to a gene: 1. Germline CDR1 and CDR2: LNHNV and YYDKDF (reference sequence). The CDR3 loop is CATSRGQGATDTQYF. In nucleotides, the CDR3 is TGTGCCACCAGCAGAGGACAGGGGGCGACAGATACGCAGTATTTT.

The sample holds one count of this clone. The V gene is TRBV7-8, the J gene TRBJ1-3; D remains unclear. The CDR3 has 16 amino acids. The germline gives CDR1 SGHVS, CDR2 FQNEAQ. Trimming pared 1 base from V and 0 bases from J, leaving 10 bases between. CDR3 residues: CASSLGTENSGNTIYF. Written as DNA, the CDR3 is TGTGCCAGCAGCTTAGGTACAGAAAACTCTGGAAACACCATATATTTT.

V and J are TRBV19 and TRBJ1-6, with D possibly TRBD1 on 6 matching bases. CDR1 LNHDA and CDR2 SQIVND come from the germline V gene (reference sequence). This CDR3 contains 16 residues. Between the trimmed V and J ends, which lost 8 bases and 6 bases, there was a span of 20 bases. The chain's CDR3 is CASRRDTVKGNSPLHF. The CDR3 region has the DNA TGTGCCAGTCGTAGGGACACCGTTAAGGGTAATTCACCCCTCCACTTT.

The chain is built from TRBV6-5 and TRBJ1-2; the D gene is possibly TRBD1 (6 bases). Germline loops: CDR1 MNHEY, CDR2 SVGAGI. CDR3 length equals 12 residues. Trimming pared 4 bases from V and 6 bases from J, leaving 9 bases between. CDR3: CASSFTGNGYTF. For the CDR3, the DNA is TGTGCCAGCAGTTTCACAGGGAATGGCTACACCTTC.

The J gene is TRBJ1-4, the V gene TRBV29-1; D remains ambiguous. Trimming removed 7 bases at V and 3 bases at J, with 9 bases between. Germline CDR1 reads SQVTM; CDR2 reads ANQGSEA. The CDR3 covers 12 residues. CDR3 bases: TGCAGCGCAAGGACTGCTAATGAAAAACTGTTTTTT. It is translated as CSARTANEKLFF.

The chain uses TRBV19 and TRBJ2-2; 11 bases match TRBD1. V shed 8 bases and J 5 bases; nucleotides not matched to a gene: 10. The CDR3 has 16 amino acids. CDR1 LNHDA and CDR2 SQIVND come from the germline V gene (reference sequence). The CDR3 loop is CASATGTGGRTGELFF. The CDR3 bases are TGTGCCAGTGCTACCGGGACAGGGGGTAGGACCGGGGAGCTGTTTTTT.

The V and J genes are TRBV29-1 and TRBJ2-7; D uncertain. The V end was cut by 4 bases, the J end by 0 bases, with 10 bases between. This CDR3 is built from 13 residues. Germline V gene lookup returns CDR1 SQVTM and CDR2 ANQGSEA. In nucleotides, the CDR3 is TGCAGCGTTGCTCACGTGAGCTCCTACGAGCAGTACTTC. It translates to CSVAHVSSYEQYF.